Following are 21 T cell receptor beta chains from one sample sequenced in a study of tumor-infiltrating lymphocytes in primary liver carcinoma. Unsorted bulk tissue of about 20-31 mg yielded co-extracted RNA and DNA. The template, roughly 0.45 ug total RNA, yielded TCR beta cDNA made with a constant-region primer. Three nested multiplex PCR rounds, a slightly modified ARM-PCR method, built the TCR beta libraries. A C-beta reverse primer and TRBV1-TRBV30 forward primers served in each of the first two PCR rounds, at 9 to 10 cycles apiece. From the multiplex PCR reads, TCRdb called clonotypes with MiXCR, one entry per CDR3 protein. The table records some 130,000 distinct CDR3 sequences, nearly 70% of them present only once. The sequencing sample was made of tumor-adjacent normal liver tissue. The origin of the receptors is a woman in her fifties or sixties with primary liver carcinoma and hepatitis B virus infection.

In the case of this clonotype: This may stem from a read error, because a much larger clone lies one nucleotide away. The chain joins TRBV30 to TRBJ2-7; D is perhaps TRBD2 (6 bases). Germline CDR1 and CDR2: GTSNPN and SVGIG (reference sequence). The CDR3 extends over 16 amino acids. CDR3 DNA: TGTGCCTGGAGTGTAAGGAGGGCCATAACGGGGTACGATCAGTACTTC. Translating it yields CAWSVRRAITGYDQYF.

On this clonotype: A much larger clone differs by one base, so this may be a read error. This sequence joins TRBV5-1 and TRBJ2-1; no reliable D call. Trimming took off 4 bases at V and 8 bases at J, with 10 bases between the two ends. The V gene's germline CDR1 is SGHRS and CDR2 YFSETQ. The CDR3 extends over 12 amino acids. The DNA for the CDR3 is TGCGCCAGCAGCGCCTTTGGGGATGAGCAGTTCTTC. Its translation: CASSAFGDEQFF.

A remark on this clonotype: Since no conserved phenylalanine or tryptophan closes the CDR3, a read error is the likely cause. The rearrangement links TRBV6-5 to TRBJ2-1; D possibly corresponds to TRBD2 (6 bases). This CDR3 is built from 15 residues. Per germline, CDR1 MNHEY and CDR2 SVGAGI. Here the CDR3 DNA reads TGTGCCAACAGTCAAACTAGCAATCTATACAATGAGCAGTTCATC. Its translation: CANSQTSNLYNEQFI.

Comment on this clonotype: One end of the junction fails to match germline, which may point to a read error. The chain has TRBV11-2 and TRBJ1-1; no clear D gene. The CDR3 extends over 12 amino acids. Germline CDR1 and CDR2: SGHAT and FQNNGV. The CDR3 DNA follows: TGTGACAGCAGCTTAGGAGACACTGAAGCTCTTTTT. Translated, it gives CDSSLGDTEALF.

This clonotype was detected a few times. A much larger clone sits a single nucleotide away, making a read error possible. The chain has TRBV5-1 and TRBJ2-1, with D unresolved. Germline CDR1 is SGHRS and CDR2 is YFSETQ. CDR3 length: 13 residues. The V and J ends lost 0 bases and 6 bases respectively, with 7 bases between them. The chain's CDR3 is CASSLDFLNEQFF. In DNA form, the CDR3 reads TGCGCCAGCAGCTTGGACTTTCTCAATGAGCAGTTCTTC.

With regard to this clonotype: At one boundary the junction diverges from the germline segment, which might be a read error. CDR3 sequence reads: CVSSLGQATSGELFF. The CDR3 DNA reads as TGTGTCAGCAGTTTAGGACAGGCTACGTCCGGGGAGCTGTTTTTT. The V call is TRBV12-3 or TRBV12-4, the J call TRBJ2-2, with 7 nucleotides matching TRBD1. CDR3 size: 15 residues.

This clonotype was found many times. The rearrangement uses TRBV12-3 or TRBV12-4 and TRBJ1-1; D gene unclear. CDR3 length: 12 amino acids. V lost 2 bases and J lost 7, with 8 bases in between. The CDR3 loop is CASSLQSLEAFF. The CDR3 DNA follows: TGTGCCAGCAGTTTACAGAGTCTTGAAGCTTTCTTT.

This clonotype was observed a few times. CDR3 coding DNA: TGTGCCAGTCGACTGAGCTGGGGTGGCGATGAGCAGTTCTTC. It specifies CASRLSWGGDEQFF. The rearrangement uses TRBV2 and TRBJ2-1, with D unclear. The germline gives CDR1 SNHLY, CDR2 FYNNEI. The CDR3 runs 14 residues. V was cut by 9 bases and J by 8 bases, with 20 bases left in between.

This clonotype was recorded many times. The chain couples TRBV5-1 to TRBJ2-7, with 10 bases that match TRBD1. The CDR3 runs 14 residues. J gave up 7 bases and V 0 bases, and 4 bases lay outside the gene matches. Germline loops: CDR1 SGHRS, CDR2 YFSETQ. The CDR3 here is CASSLGTGGKEQYF. For the CDR3, the DNA is TGCGCCAGCAGCTTGGGGACAGGGGGGAAGGAGCAGTACTTC.

On this clonotype: A clone one base away is much larger, so this may be a read error. The chain recombines TRBV5-1 with TRBJ1-6, with 7 nucleotides matching TRBD1. The germline V gene has CDR1 SGHRS and CDR2 YFSETQ. This CDR3 region has 19 residues. This CDR3 reads CVSSEGQPSPGSYNSPLHF. CDR3 nucleotides: TGCGTCAGCAGCGAGGGACAGCCATCACCGGGCTCCTATAATTCACCCCTCCACTTT.

About this clonotype itself: At one end the junction does not follow the germline gene, possibly because of a read error. In DNA form, the CDR3 reads TGTGCCAACAGCCGGACAGGAGGAAGCACCATATATTTT. It translates to CANSRTGGSTIYF. J is TRBJ1-3 and V is TRBV11-2; 7 bases are shared with TRBD1. Looked up from germline, CDR1 is SGHAT and CDR2 is FQNNGV. The CDR3 is 13 amino acids.

V gene TRBV11-1 combines with J gene TRBJ2-1, with D possibly being TRBD1 (5 bases). This CDR3 has 13 amino acids. Germline CDR1 reads SGHAT; CDR2 reads FQDESV (reference sequence). CDR3 loop: CVGSPRTTGEQFF. The CDR3 DNA is TGTGTCGGCAGCCCAAGGACAACCGGTGAGCAGTTCTTC.

This clonotype has a count of ten or more. The chain has TRBV21-1 and TRBJ1-2; whether TRBD1, the table's D call, matches the DNA was not checked. TRBV21-1 is a pseudogene. The CDR3 consists of 12 residues. Here the CDR3 DNA reads TGTGCCAGCAGCAAAAGGGGCTATGGCTACACCTTC. Its translation: CASSKRGYGYTF.

Concerning this clonotype: The junction departs from the called germline gene at one end, perhaps through a read error. The chain recombines TRBV7-6 with TRBJ2-2; tentative D call: TRBD2 (6 bases). Germline CDR1 is SGHVS and CDR2 is FNYEAQ. The CDR3 has 15 residues. Written as DNA, the CDR3 is TGTGCCAGCAGCTTGGGTAGCGGAAGGACCGGGGGGCTGTTTTTT. Amino acids: CASSLGSGRTGGLFF.

Note on this clonotype: The junction departs from germline at one end; a sequencing error may be responsible. The chain carries TRBV12-3 or TRBV12-4 and TRBJ2-7; TRBD1 agrees at 12 bases. The CDR3 totals 16 residues. CDR3 coding DNA: TGTGTCAGCAGTTTATTATCCGGGACAGGGGGCGCGAAGCATTACTTC. Its translation is CVSSLLSGTGGAKHYF.

Comments on this clonotype: The DNA is left out, because the CDR3 cannot be placed on it with certainty; the CDR3 is given as TCRdb lists it. CDR3 sequence: CDSSWGSGANVLTF. V is TRBV6-5 and J is TRBJ2-6. Germline V lookup: CDR1 MNHEY, CDR2 SVGAGI. Counting both end residues, the CDR3 totals 14 amino acids.

The chain joins TRBV29-1 to TRBJ2-5, with a weak D call TRBD1 (6 bases). V lost 4 bases and J lost 7, with 16 bases in between. CDR3 length: 13 residues. The germline V gene has CDR1 SQVTM and CDR2 ANQGSEA. The chain's CDR3 is CSVGGRSKVTQYF. CDR3 sequence (DNA): TGCAGCGTTGGGGGGCGCAGTAAAGTGACCCAGTACTTC.

As concerns this clonotype: Since a much larger clone is just one base distant, this may be a read error. The chain links TRBV7-9 to TRBJ2-5, with a tentative D call TRBD2 (5 bases). Trimming removed 4 bases at V and 14 bases at J, with 14 bases between. Germline V gene lookup returns CDR1 SEHNR and CDR2 FQNEAQ (reference sequence). This CDR3 spans 11 amino acids. As DNA, the CDR3 is TGTGCCAGCAGCTCAGGAGCGGAGAAATACTTC. As protein: CASSSGAEKYF.

The chain has TRBV29-1 and TRBJ2-2; D not certain. The germline V and J ends were trimmed by 0 bases and 8 bases, with 13 bases remaining between them. The germline CDR1 and CDR2 sequences are SQVTM and ANQGSEA. This CDR3 has 14 amino acids. The CDR3 is CSVEDQSGTGELFF. DNA for the CDR3: TGCAGCGTTGAAGACCAGTCCGGCACTGGGGAGCTGTTTTTT.

With regard to this clonotype: A read error may be the cause here, since a much bigger clone is one base away. The CDR3 loop is CASNSDRGVGTEAFF. The DNA for the CDR3 is TGCGCCAGCAACTCTGACAGGGGAGTGGGGACTGAAGCTTTCTTT. The chain employs TRBV5-1 and TRBJ1-1, with 8 bases fitting TRBD1. V trimming: 6 bases; J trimming: 5 bases; junction bases outside the gene matches: 12. Germline CDR1 reads SGHRS; CDR2 reads YFSETQ. The CDR3 length is 15 residues.

Comment on this clonotype: At one of its ends the junction is not consistent with the germline gene, which may arise from a read error. J is TRBJ1-1 and V is TRBV12-3 or TRBV12-4, with TRBD1 as a possible D gene (6 bases). The CDR3 totals 13 residues. The CDR3 bases are TGTGCCAGCACCCTCTGGGGGCCGGCTAAAGCTTTCTTC. This gives the protein CASTLWGPAKAFF.